This T cell receptor (beta chain) appears in the sequencing data of a study of T cell changes during pregnancy in multiple sclerosis. Clones were read by immunoSEQ multiplex PCR, and TCRdb kept only the in-frame ones, dropping some. The sample yields some 44,000 clones, just under 95% seen once. Germline V CDR1 and CDR2: SGHKS, YYEKEE (reference sequence). The CDR3 runs 17 residues. The junction had 9 bases not matched to a gene; V was cut back by 2 bases and J by 0 bases. The material sequenced was CD4+ T cells from peripheral blood mononuclear cells, taken in the third trimester of pregnancy. The J gene is TRBJ2-7, the V gene TRBV5-5; 9 positions match TRBD2. The source of this sequence is a female donor with multiple sclerosis, enrolled in a pregnancy study. This CDR3 reads CASSLGGSGSVSYEQYF. The CDR3 DNA follows: TGTGCCAGCAGCTTAGGAGGTAGCGGGAGTGTCTCCTACGAGCAGTACTTC.